This record concerns one T cell receptor beta chain sequence. Primers for the PCR totalled 60 Vbeta and 13 Jbeta. The method was immunoSEQ multiplex PCR; TCRdb's version includes in-frame clones alone and lacks a portion of them. This table holds some 190,000 clones, around 90% found once. This sample was taken from a study of cytomegalovirus exposure and HLA in healthy donors. CDR1 is MDHEN and CDR2 is SYDVKM in the germline V gene. The CDR3 has 15 residues. The ends were cut back, 3 bases at V and 5 bases at J, with 11 bases in the middle. This chain uses TRBV28 with TRBJ1-6; D remains ambiguous. What was sequenced was PBMCs. This receptor was identified in a boy between 2 and 10 years old in good health and CMV-seronegative. The CDR3 spells CASSFSSFDNSPLHF. For the CDR3, the DNA is TGTGCCAGCAGTTTTAGTTCATTTGATAATTCACCCCTCCACTTT. The full variable domain, rest sourced from reference TRBV28 and TRBJ1-6, is DVKVTQSSRYLVKRTGEKVFLECVQDMDHENMFWYRQDPGLGLRLIYFSYDVKMKEKGDIPEGYSVSREKKERFSLILESASTNQTSMYLCASSFSSFDNSPLHFGNGTRLTVT.